This is a list of T cell receptor beta chains from one sample in a study of human T cells and chemical hapten exposure. TCRdb redid the calling of the RACE reads with MiXCR, one entry per CDR3 protein. The sample contains some 250,000 distinct CDR3 sequences, roughly 8% of which appear only once. Sample: whole blood, taken in connection with sensitization to the hapten diphenylcyclopropenone (DPC). The receptors shown here come from a man aged 18 to 30 with alopecia areata. Some clones in this sample may be carry-over from other donors' samples. CDR3s include the opening cysteine and the closing phenylalanine or tryptophan. The D gene is left open where the match is weak. Clone sizes are given selectively: once, few, many, or a class where the clone is expanded.

TRBJ1-4 NA TRBV9 few CASSVEVQGLANEKLFF TGTGCCAGCAGCGTAGAAGTCCAGGGTCTAGCTAATGAAAAACTGTTTTTT
TRBJ1-5 TRBD1 TRBV28 many CASSSGQGARQPQHF TGTGCCAGCAGCTCTGGACAGGGGGCGCGTCAGCCCCAGCATTTT
TRBJ2-1 TRBD1 TRBV20-1 few CSAETGYKEQFF TGCAGTGCGGAGACAGGGTACAAGGAGCAGTTCTTC
TRBJ1-3 NA TRBV27 many CASSRGSSGNTIYF TGTGCCAGCAGCCGGGGCTCCTCTGGAAACACCATATATTTT
TRBJ1-4 NA TRBV5-5 many CASGGARGEKLFF TGTGCCAGCGGGGGAGCTAGAGGGGAAAAACTGTTTTTT
TRBJ1-5 NA TRBV7-3 few CASSLDGRTNQPQHF TGTGCCAGCAGCTTAGATGGCAGAACCAATCAGCCCCAGCATTTT
TRBJ2-7 TRBD1 TRBV20-1 few CSARDRDSSYEQYF TGCAGTGCTAGAGATCGGGACAGCTCCTACGAGCAGTACTTC
TRBJ2-1 TRBD2 TRBV6-5 NA CASSSTGSGVPNEQFF TGTGCCAGCAGCTCCACGGGAAGCGGGGTCCCCAATGAGCAGTTCTTC
TRBJ2-7 NA TRBV19 few CASSPGTVSTYEQYF TGTGCCAGTAGCCCCGGGACGGTCTCTACCTACGAGCAGTACTTC
TRBJ1-1 TRBD1 TRBV27 NA CASSLSWGQGNTEAFF TGTGCCAGCAGTTTAAGTTGGGGACAGGGGAACACTGAAGCTTTCTTT
TRBJ2-3 NA TRBV18 few CASSPVRPGLASTDTQYF TGTGCCAGCTCACCAGTACGCCCGGGGCTAGCCAGCACAGATACGCAGTATTTT
TRBJ2-7 NA TRBV10-1 many CASSESLGTYYEQYF TGCGCCAGCAGTGAGTCCCTCGGGACATACTACGAGCAGTACTTC
TRBJ2-3 NA TRBV5-1 many CASSLRSSTDTQYF TGCGCCAGCAGCTTGCGTTCTAGCACAGATACGCAGTATTTT
TRBJ1-5 TRBD1 TRBV7-2 few CASSEGPRTGDQPQHF TGTGCCAGCAGCGAGGGGCCCCGGACAGGGGACCAGCCCCAGCATTTT
TRBJ1-2 NA TRBV7-2 few CASSLARGNYGYTF TGTGCCAGCAGCTTAGCGAGGGGGAACTATGGCTACACCTTC
TRBJ1-1 NA TRBV20-1 many CSALLGGRNTEAFF TGCAGTGCTCTCTTAGGCGGCAGGAACACTGAAGCTTTCTTT
TRBJ2-1 NA TRBV6-6 NA CASSYSGTDNEQFF TGTGCCAGCAGTTACTCCGGGACCGACAATGAGCAGTTCTTC
TRBJ1-1 NA TRBV6-5 many CASSYRGGRDTEAFF TGTGCCAGCAGTTACCGGGGGGGGAGGGACACTGAAGCTTTCTTT
TRBJ2-5 TRBD2 TRBV9 NA CASSETSGRETQYF TGTGCCAGCAGCGAGACTAGCGGGCGGGAGACCCAGTACTTC
TRBJ1-2 TRBD1 TRBV27 few CASSPSGQNYGYTF TGTGCCAGCAGTCCGTCGGGACAGAACTATGGCTACACCTTC
TRBJ2-5 TRBD2 TRBV5-1 few CASSLAGGRDGPPIRTQYF TGCGCCAGCAGCTTGGCGGGAGGCCGGGACGGGCCGCCTATAAGGACCCAGTACTTC
TRBJ1-2 NA TRBV5-1 few CASSLESAGKAYGYTF TGCGCCAGCAGCTTGGAGTCCGCGGGGAAGGCCTATGGCTACACCTTC
TRBJ2-5 TRBD2 TRBV12-3/TRBV12-4 many CASRRTSGGETQYF TGTGCCAGCAGACGGACTAGCGGGGGTGAGACCCAGTACTTC
TRBJ2-5 TRBD1 TRBV7-2 many CASSLDRAGETQYF TGTGCCAGCAGCCTTGACAGGGCGGGTGAGACCCAGTACTTC
TRBJ2-7 NA TRBV6-6 NA CASSYNLDEPSNGEQYF TGTGCCAGCAGTTACAATCTGGACGAACCCAGCAATGGCGAGCAGTACTTC
TRBJ2-7 NA TRBV4-1 NA CASSYGHGDYEQYF TGCGCCAGCAGCTACGGACACGGGGACTACGAGCAGTACTTC
TRBJ1-3 NA TRBV7-9 few CASSSIRGSSGNTIYF TGTGCCAGCAGCTCAATCAGGGGTTCCTCTGGAAACACCATATATTTT
TRBJ1-5 NA TRBV7-2 many CASSLGTVGGPQHF TGTGCCAGCAGCTTAGGAACGGTAGGAGGGCCCCAGCATTTT
TRBJ1-4 NA TRBV7-9 NA CASSLEPTESEKLFF TGTGCCAGCAGCTTAGAACCCACAGAGTCTGAAAAACTGTTTTTT
TRBJ2-1 TRBD1 TRBV4-1 few CASSPTGASYNEQFF TGCGCCAGCAGCCCAACAGGGGCCTCCTACAATGAGCAGTTCTTC
TRBJ2-3 TRBD2 TRBV9 NA CASSAAVVRGGADTQYF TGTGCCAGCAGCGCCGCCGTCGTGCGGGGGGGCGCAGATACGCAGTATTTT
TRBJ1-2 NA TRBV6-2/TRBV6-3 NA CASRPDSGFYGYTF TGTGCCAGCAGGCCAGACAGTGGATTTTATGGCTACACCTTC
TRBJ2-4 NA TRBV5-1 few CASSLAATVAKNIQYF TGCGCCAGCAGCTTGGCCGCGACAGTAGCCAAAAACATTCAGTACTTC
TRBJ1-1 NA TRBV6-2/TRBV6-3 few CASGSAAMNTEAFF TGTGCCAGCGGATCGGCAGCCATGAACACTGAAGCTTTCTTT
TRBJ2-7 NA TRBV9 few CASSVEAGAYSTYEQYF TGTGCCAGCAGCGTAGAAGCTGGGGCTTACAGTACCTACGAGCAGTACTTC
TRBJ1-4 NA TRBV6-2/TRBV6-3 many CASRKPGQREKLFF TGTGCCAGCAGAAAACCGGGACAAAGAGAAAAACTGTTTTTT